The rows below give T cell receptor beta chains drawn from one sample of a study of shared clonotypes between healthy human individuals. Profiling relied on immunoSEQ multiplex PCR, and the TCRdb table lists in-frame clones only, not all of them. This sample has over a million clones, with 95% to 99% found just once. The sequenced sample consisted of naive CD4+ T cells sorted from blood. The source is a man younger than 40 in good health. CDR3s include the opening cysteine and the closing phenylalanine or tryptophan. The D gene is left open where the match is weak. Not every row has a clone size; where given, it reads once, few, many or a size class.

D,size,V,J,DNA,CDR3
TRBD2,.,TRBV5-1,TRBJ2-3,TGCGCCAGCAGCTTGGTTCCTGGGAGGGCCGAAACGCATACGCAGTATTTT,CASSLVPGRAETHTQYF
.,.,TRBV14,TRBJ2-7,TGTGCCAGCAGCCAAGCTTCCAGGGGCTACGAGCAGTACTTC,CASSQASRGYEQYF
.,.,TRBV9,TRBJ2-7,TGTGCCAGCAGCGTAACTCCCGAGGGCGAGCAGTACTTC,CASSVTPEGEQYF
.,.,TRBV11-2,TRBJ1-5,TGTGCCAGCAGCTTTCGGGGGGATAGCAATCAGCCCCAGCATTTT,CASSFRGDSNQPQHF
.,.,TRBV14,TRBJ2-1,TGTGCCAGCAGCCCAGAGAGGGCCTTATCCAATGAGCAGTTCTTC,CASSPERALSNEQFF
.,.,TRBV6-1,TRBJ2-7,TGTGCCACCAGTCCGGGGGCTACCGACGAGCAGTACTTC,CATSPGATDEQYF
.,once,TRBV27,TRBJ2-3,TGTGCCAGCAGCGGGAGTGGGAGACAAAGGTATTTT,CASSGSGRQRYF
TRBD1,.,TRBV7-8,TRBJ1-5,TGTGCCAGCAGCTTAGGGGACAGCTATCAGCCCCAGCATTTT,CASSLGDSYQPQHF
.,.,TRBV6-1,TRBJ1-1,TGTGCCAGCAGTGAAGTTTGGGAGTCTGCAGCTTTCTTT,CASSEVWESAAFF
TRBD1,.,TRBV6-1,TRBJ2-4,TGTGCCAGCAGTGGACGGGACAGATTAGCCAAAAACATTCAGTACTTC,CASSGRDRLAKNIQYF
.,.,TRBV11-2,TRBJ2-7,TGTGCCAGCAGCTTAGTTCCGAGGGACCTTAACTACGAGCAGTACTTC,CASSLVPRDLNYEQYF
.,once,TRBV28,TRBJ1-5,TGTGCCAGCAGTTTTCAAGGGACAATGAATCAGCCCCAGCATTTT,CASSFQGTMNQPQHF
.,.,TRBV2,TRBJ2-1,TGTGCCAGCAGTGAAGTCAGGCACAATGAGCAGTTCTTC,CASSEVRHNEQFF
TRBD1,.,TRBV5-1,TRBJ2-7,TGCGCCAGCAGCACCGGGACAGGGTATAACGAGCAGTACTTC,CASSTGTGYNEQYF
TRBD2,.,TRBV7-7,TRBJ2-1,TGTGCTAGCAGCTTTAGCGGGAGGTTGTACAATGAGCAGTTCTTC,CASSFSGRLYNEQFF
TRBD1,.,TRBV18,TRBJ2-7,TGTGCCAGCTCACCGACAGGGTTGAGGACAGGTCAAGGCTACGAGCAGTACTTC,CASSPTGLRTGQGYEQYF
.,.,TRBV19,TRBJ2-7,TGTGCCAGTAGTATCTCAGCCGGGACAACTTACGAGCAGTACTTC,CASSISAGTTYEQYF
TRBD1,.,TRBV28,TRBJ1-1,TGTGCCAGCAGTTTACCGGGACAGGGGGTGACTGAAGCTTTCTTT,CASSLPGQGVTEAFF
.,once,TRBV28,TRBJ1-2,TGTGCCAGCAGTTTAATACTAGGTGGCTACACCTTC,CASSLILGGYTF
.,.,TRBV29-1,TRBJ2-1,TGCAGCGTGCTAGGTAATGAGCAGTTCTTC,CSVLGNEQFF
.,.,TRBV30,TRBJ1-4,TGTGCCTACCAGCGGGGGCGTGAAGGTTTTTTTGGTGAAAAACTGTTTTTT,CAYQRGREGFFGEKLFF
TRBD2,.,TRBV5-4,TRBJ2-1,TGTGCCAGCATTGCGGGAGTAATGGGTGAGCAGTTCTTC,CASIAGVMGEQFF